The 27 T cell receptor beta chains reported below all come from one sample, sequenced in a study of T cells in Graves' hyperthyroidism and ophthalmopathy. Amplification targeted TCR beta CDR3 regions from RNA transcripts. RT-PCR in the first round (using the HTBI primer set) targeted the TCR CDR3. From the multiplex PCR reads, TCRdb called clonotypes with MiXCR, one entry per CDR3 protein. This repertoire shows approximately 590,000 distinct CDR3 sequences, 35% to 55% found once; its top ten account for roughly 8.2%. Sequenced material: peripheral blood or thyroid tissue (not recorded which). These receptors came from a woman younger than 30 with Graves' hyperthyroidism.

The rearrangement joins TRBV7-9 to TRBJ1-2; 9 bases line up with TRBD1. This CDR3 has 14 residues. J gave up 8 bases and V 5 bases, and 9 bases lay outside the gene matches. Per germline, CDR1 SEHNR and CDR2 FQNEAQ (reference sequence). CDR3 sequence reads: CASSQEGQGGGYTF. CDR3 DNA sequence: TGTGCCAGCAGCCAGGAGGGACAGGGCGGAGGCTACACCTTC.

This clonotype came up many times. The chain employs TRBV24-1 and TRBJ2-5; 7 nucleotides agree with TRBD1. V trimming: 0 bases; J trimming: 2 bases; junction bases outside the gene matches: 2. This CDR3 comprises 15 residues. Germline-derived CDR1 and CDR2 are KGHDR and SFDVKD. This chain's CDR3 is CATSDLSRGQETQYF. The CDR3 nucleotides read TGTGCCACCAGTGATTTGTCCAGGGGGCAAGAGACCCAGTACTTC.

V gene TRBV29-1 combines with J gene TRBJ1-5; D may be TRBD1 (5 bases). CDR3 length: 14 amino acids. Germline V lookup: CDR1 SQVTM, CDR2 ANQGSEA. V was trimmed by 6 bases and J by 2 bases, leaving 14 bases between them. In DNA, the CDR3 is TGCAGCGTCACGTCCCGGGACGGCAATCAGCCCCAGCATTTT. It encodes CSVTSRDGNQPQHF.

This clonotype was observed a single time. The chain recombines TRBV27 with TRBJ1-1, with D uncertain. The ends were cut back, 9 bases at V and 1 base at J, with 6 bases in the middle. Germline-derived CDR1 and CDR2 are MNHEY and SMNVEV (reference sequence). CDR3 length: 11 amino acids. CDR3 DNA sequence: TGTGCCAGTTACACGAACACTGAAGCTTTCTTT. The encoded protein is CASYTNTEAFF.

This chain connects TRBV2 to TRBJ1-5; D might be TRBD1 (5 bases). CDR3 size: 15 residues. Germline CDR1 is SNHLY and CDR2 is FYNNEI. Trimming took off 3 bases at V and 1 base at J, with 10 bases between the two ends. CDR3 in amino acids: CASSDQGGSNQPQHF. The CDR3, as DNA: TGTGCCAGCAGTGACCAGGGAGGAAGCAATCAGCCCCAGCATTTT.

The rearrangement uses TRBV10-3 and TRBJ1-1; possibly TRBD1 for D (6 bases). CDR3 length: 13 amino acids. The V and J ends lost 6 bases and 0 bases respectively, with 8 bases between them. Germline V gene data show CDR1 as ENHRY and CDR2 as SYGVKD. The CDR3 loop is CAIRDSLNTEAFF. The CDR3 DNA sequence: TGTGCCATCAGGGACAGTTTGAACACTGAAGCTTTCTTT.

This chain joins TRBV7-6 and TRBJ2-2, with D tentatively TRBD1 or TRBD2 (5 bases each). Germline CDR1 reads SGHVS; CDR2 reads FNYEAQ. The V end lost 3 bases, the J end lost 4 bases, and 12 bases lay between the germline ends. The CDR3 has 15 amino acids. In DNA form, the CDR3 reads TGTGCCAGCAGCTTGGCCGGGGCGGGCACCGGGGAGCTGTTTTTT. Translated: CASSLAGAGTGELFF.

This clonotype was seen a handful of times. One end of the junction does not line up with germline, which may come from a read error. The V call is TRBV10-3, the J call TRBJ2-5; 7 nucleotides agree with TRBD1. Germline V CDR1 and CDR2: ENHRY, SYGVKD. This CDR3 contains 14 residues. CDR3 coding DNA: TGTGCCAGCAGTAAGAGGACAGGCAAAGAGACCCAGTACTTC. Amino acid sequence: CASSKRTGKETQYF.

The count of this clonotype is one. The chain is built from TRBV20-1 and TRBJ2-7; 16 bases are a match to TRBD2. From germline, CDR1 is DFQATT and CDR2 SNEGSKA (reference sequence). This CDR3 contains 16 residues. V shed 4 bases, J shed 2 bases, and the junction held 5 bases outside the gene matches. The CDR3 protein is CSATPGLAGGTYEQYF. DNA of the CDR3: TGCAGTGCTACCCCGGGACTAGCGGGAGGGACCTACGAGCAGTACTTC.

This clonotype was detected a few times. This chain uses TRBV7-3 with TRBJ1-1; D not certain. The CDR3 runs 15 residues. Germline V gene lookup returns CDR1 SGHTA and CDR2 FQGTGA. The germline V and J ends were trimmed by 1 base and 4 bases, with 13 bases remaining between them. The CDR3 sequence: CASSLRAAGSTEAFF. The CDR3 DNA sequence: TGTGCCAGCAGCTTAAGGGCAGCGGGCAGCACTGAAGCTTTCTTT.

The chain couples TRBV25-1 to TRBJ2-2; the D is unclear. The V gene's germline CDR1 is MGHDK and CDR2 SYGVNS. The V gene lost 8 bases and the J gene lost 6 bases, with 7 bases spanning the gap. The CDR3 extends over 11 amino acids. CDR3 nucleotide sequence: TGTGCCAGCCGGTTGTCCGGGGAGCTGTTTTTT. Translating gives CASRLSGELFF.

This chain connects TRBV20-1 to TRBJ2-7, with 13 bases fitting TRBD2. Germline lookup yields CDR1 DFQATT and CDR2 SNEGSKA (reference sequence). Germline trimming cut 7 bases from V and 4 bases from J; bases unmatched to any gene: 4. There are 13 residues in the CDR3. CDR3: CSERTSGSYEQYF. CDR3 sequence (DNA): TGCAGTGAACGGACTAGCGGGAGTTACGAGCAGTACTTC.

This clonotype was counted at least ten times. V usage is TRBV20-1 and J usage is TRBJ2-7, with unresolved D. The germline V and J ends were trimmed by 3 bases and 5 bases, with 5 bases remaining between them. From germline, CDR1 is DFQATT and CDR2 SNEGSKA (reference sequence). The CDR3 extends over 10 amino acids. CDR3 nucleotide sequence: TGCAGTGCTAGTAAGGACGAGCAGTACTTC. It specifies CSASKDEQYF.

This clonotype was detected a few times. CDR3 nucleotide sequence: TGTGCCAGCAACCGGGACCTCTTGGATTCCCGGGAAAAACTGTTTTTT. Encoded protein: CASNRDLLDSREKLFF. This chain uses TRBV2 with TRBJ1-4, with D perhaps matching TRBD1 (5 bases). This CDR3 contains 16 residues. The V gene's germline CDR1 is SNHLY and CDR2 FYNNEI. Trimming stripped 7 bases from V and 8 bases from J, with 23 bases between.

This clonotype was seen only a few times. V usage is TRBV6-2 or TRBV6-3 and J usage is TRBJ1-1, with a weak D call TRBD1 (6 bases). Trimming stripped 5 bases from V and 7 bases from J, with 11 bases between. From germline, CDR1 is MNHEY and CDR2 SVGEGT. There are 12 residues in the CDR3. CDR3 sequence (DNA): TGTGCCAGCAGTACTGACAGGAATGAAGCTTTCTTT. Protein product: CASSTDRNEAFF.

This clonotype was observed once. V and J are TRBV6-5 and TRBJ2-2; 8 nucleotides line up with TRBD2. The V segment lost 2 bases and the J segment 1 base; nucleotides outside the gene matches: 6. Germline CDR1 reads MNHEY; CDR2 reads SVGAGI. The CDR3 is 17 amino acids. The CDR3 nucleotides read TGTGCCAGCAGTTACCCTACTAGCGGAGGGAACACCGGGGAGCTGTTTTTT. This sequence encodes CASSYPTSGGNTGELFF.

V and J are TRBV2 and TRBJ1-1; no clear D gene. This CDR3 is 11 amino acids long. Trimming left V 8 bases short and J 7 bases short, with 11 bases between. Germline CDR1 SNHLY, CDR2 FYNNEI. CDR3 nucleotide sequence: TGTGCCAGCGGGGTTGCCGATGAAGCTTTCTTT. Translating gives CASGVADEAFF.

This chain connects TRBV12-3 or TRBV12-4 to TRBJ1-2; 7 nucleotides align to TRBD1. The CDR3 has 15 residues. The V gene end was trimmed by 6 bases and the J gene end by 0 bases; junction bases not matched to a gene: 7. The CDR3 here is CASRATGAPNYGYTF. The CDR3 DNA reads as TGTGCCAGCAGGGCAACAGGGGCCCCTAACTATGGCTACACCTTC.

In this sample, this clonotype turned up many times. V is TRBV10-3 and J is TRBJ2-5; maybe TRBD2 (5 bases). This CDR3 has 15 amino acids. The germline CDR1 and CDR2 sequences are ENHRY and SYGVKD. V was shortened by 0 bases and J by 4 bases, with 12 bases between the two germline ends. This CDR3 reads CAISESQRMGETQYF. The CDR3 DNA reads as TGTGCCATCAGTGAGTCACAGCGGATGGGAGAGACCCAGTACTTC.

The rearrangement uses TRBV20-1 and TRBJ2-5, with 8 bases identical to TRBD2. Germline assignment: CDR1 DFQATT and CDR2 SNEGSKA (reference sequence). The CDR3 runs to 14 residues. Losses at the gene ends were 0 bases for V and 5 bases for J; bases not matched to a gene: 5. This CDR3 reads CSARDTGGWETQYF. The CDR3 DNA reads as TGCAGTGCTAGAGATACGGGGGGGTGGGAGACCCAGTACTTC.

Worth noting for this clonotype: A clone one base away is much larger, so this may be a read error. The chain joins TRBV19 to TRBJ1-2; no definite D call. The CDR3 consists of 13 residues. The germline V gene encodes CDR1 LNHDA and CDR2 SQIVND (reference sequence). CDR3 in DNA: TGTACCAGTAGTATTAGACGGCTCTATGGCTACACCTTC. It is translated as CTSSIRRLYGYTF.

V is TRBV7-2 and J is TRBJ2-5; no reliable D call. The V and J ends lost 8 bases and 2 bases respectively, with 18 bases between them. The CDR3 loop spans 15 amino acids. Looked up from germline, CDR1 is SGHTA and CDR2 is FQGNSA. In DNA, the CDR3 is TGTGCCAGCTCACCACCTTGGGGATCGCAAGAGACCCAGTACTTC. As protein: CASSPPWGSQETQYF.

The rearrangement joins TRBV7-6 to TRBJ1-2, with TRBD1 matching over 10 bases. The CDR3 length is 15 residues. Germline lookup yields CDR1 SGHVS and CDR2 FNYEAQ. After removal of 4 bases from V and 4 bases from J, the junction contained 6 bases not matched to a gene. The CDR3 DNA follows: TGTGCCAGCAGCTCGTCGACAGGGGGCTCCTATGGCTACACCTTC. Amino acids: CASSSSTGGSYGYTF.

Ten or more counts support this clonotype. The chain recombines TRBV24-1 with TRBJ2-2; 8 positions agree with TRBD2. This CDR3 contains 15 residues. The V gene end was trimmed by 3 bases and the J gene end by 4 bases; junction bases not matched to a gene: 3. Germline V gene data show CDR1 as KGHDR and CDR2 as SFDVKD. The CDR3 here is CATSDPGRATGELFF. In nucleotides, the CDR3 is TGTGCCACCAGTGATCCCGGGAGGGCCACCGGGGAGCTGTTTTTT.

In this sample, this clonotype turned up a few times. The chain is built from TRBV7-2 and TRBJ1-1, with unresolved D. Trimming stripped 3 bases from V and 1 base from J, with 12 bases between. Per the germline V gene, CDR1 is SGHTA and CDR2 is FQGNSA. The CDR3 has 15 amino acids. Written as DNA, the CDR3 is TGTGCCAGCAGCTTCCTCAGCGGGGAGAACACTGAAGCTTTCTTT. It is translated as CASSFLSGENTEAFF. Full variable domain (rest looked up from reference TRBV7-2 and TRBJ1-1): GAGVSQSPSNKVTEKGKDVELRCDPISGHTALYWYRQSLGQGLEFLIYFQGNSAPDKSGLPSDRFSAERTGGSVSTLTIQRTQQEDSAVYLCASSFLSGENTEAFFGQGTRLTVV.

The chain carries TRBV10-3 and TRBJ1-1, with 9 positions matching TRBD1. With 10 bases clipped from V and 0 bases from J, the junction kept 6 bases outside the gene matches. CDR3 size: 14 residues. The germline CDR1 and CDR2 sequences are ENHRY and SYGVKD. CDR3 protein: CANSQGAVNTEAFF. The CDR3 DNA reads as TGTGCCAATTCACAGGGGGCGGTGAACACTGAAGCTTTCTTT.

The chain has TRBV18 and TRBJ2-7; D is unresolved. Trimming shortened V by 3 bases and J by 5 bases, and 8 bases separated the two germline ends. This CDR3 is 12 amino acids long. The germline V gene has CDR1 KGHSH and CDR2 LQKENI. CDR3 loop: CASSPSWDEQYF. In nucleotides, the CDR3 is TGTGCCAGCTCACCCTCTTGGGACGAGCAGTACTTC. Looking up the rest from reference TRBV18 and TRBJ2-7 gives the full variable domain: NAGVMQNPRHLVRRRGQEARLRCSPMKGHSHVYWYRQLPEEGLKFMVYLQKENIIDESGMPKERFSAEFPKEGPSILRIQQVVRGDSAAYFCASSPSWDEQYFGPGTRLTVT.